Listed below are T cell receptor beta chains from one sample, sequenced in a study of T cell changes during pregnancy in multiple sclerosis. Some clones are missing from TCRdb's copy, which holds only in-frame ones; the method was immunoSEQ multiplex PCR. The sample consists of roughly 48,000 clones, over 75% of them appearing once. The source was CD4+ T cells from peripheral blood mononuclear cells, collected in the second trimester of pregnancy. These receptors were taken from a female donor with multiple sclerosis, enrolled in a pregnancy study. The CDR3 runs from the conserved cysteine through the conserved F or W. Each record gives: V gene, CDR3 protein.

>TRBV27
CASSLSAGRHGNEQFF
>TRBV27
CASSYRVGNTIYF
>TRBV5-1
CASSLPSANYGYTF
>TRBV7-3
CASRIRGAGANVLTF
>TRBV5-5
CASSLETGNYGYTF
>TRBV23-1
CASSHDRGKQPQHF
>TRBV4-2
CASSQDAPLAGGPNEQYF
>TRBV6-4
CASSVQVNTEAFF
>TRBV7-2
CASSPEGGKSTYEQYF
>TRBV5-1
CASSLSGRGEGYTF
>TRBV7-9
CASSFRTSGLTTGELFF
>TRBV7-2
CASSLNLLSYEQYF
>TRBV7-7
CASSLWAGYQETQYF
>TRBV5-1
CASSWDRTNEKLFF
>TRBV6-5
CASSGTSGMWEQYF
>TRBV7-8
CASSQASGTGVEKLFF
>TRBV4-1
CASSQGQGATTEAFF
>TRBV4-3
CASSGIQGSTEAFF
>TRBV4-1
CASSQVDLGLAGYNEQFF
>TRBV30
CACSQGVPYEQYF
>TRBV27
CASSLSNSGQGRTYEQYF
>TRBV19
CASNEGGRYEQYF
>TRBV30
CAWSPTGRQETQYF
>TRBV29-1
CSVGTGGYNEQFF
>TRBV30
CAWRTMGLAGRETQYF
>TRBV28
CASSLHGQGNYGYTF
>TRBV28
CASSFQVDTTNEKLFF
>TRBV29-1
CSVTGSYEQYF
>TRBV6-1
CASNGGRGTDTQYF
>TRBV6-5
CASSYRERNTEAFF
>TRBV7-9
CASSRGQMNTEAFF
>TRBV28
CASTPGTGSGQPQHF
>TRBV28
CASSLWPQEKDEQYF
>TRBV29-1
CSVPHMVAFDEQFF
>TRBV9
CASSVGSGGRAEQFF
>TRBV4-1
CASSQGPYVSSGNTIYF
>TRBV29-1
CSVWGDRERLGAQYF
>TRBV5-1
CASSLSLAGEGEQFF
>TRBV28
CASSPRLLAGGETQYF